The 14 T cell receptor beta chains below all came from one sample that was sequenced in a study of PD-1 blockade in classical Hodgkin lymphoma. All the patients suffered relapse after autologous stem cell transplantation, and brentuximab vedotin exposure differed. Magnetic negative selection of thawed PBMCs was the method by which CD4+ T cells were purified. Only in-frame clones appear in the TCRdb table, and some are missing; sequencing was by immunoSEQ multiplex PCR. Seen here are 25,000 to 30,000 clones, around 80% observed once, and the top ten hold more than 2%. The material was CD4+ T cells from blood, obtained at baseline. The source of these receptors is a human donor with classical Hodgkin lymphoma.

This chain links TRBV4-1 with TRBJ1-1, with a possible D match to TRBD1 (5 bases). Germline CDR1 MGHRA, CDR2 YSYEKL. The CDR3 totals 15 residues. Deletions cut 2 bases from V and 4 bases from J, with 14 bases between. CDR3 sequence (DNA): TGCGCCAGCAGCCAATTCGATTTGGGGGGCACTGAAGCTTTCTTT. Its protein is CASSQFDLGGTEAFF.

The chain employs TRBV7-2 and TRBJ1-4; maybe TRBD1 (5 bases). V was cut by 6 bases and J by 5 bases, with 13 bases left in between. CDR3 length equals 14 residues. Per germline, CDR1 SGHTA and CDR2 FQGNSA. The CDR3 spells CASSTVGGNEKLFF. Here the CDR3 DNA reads TGTGCCAGCAGTACTGTCGGGGGGAATGAAAAACTGTTTTTT. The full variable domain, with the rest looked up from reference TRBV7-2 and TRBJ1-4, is GAGVSQSPSNKVTEKGKDVELRCDPISGHTALYWYRQSLGQGLEFLIYFQGNSAPDKSGLPSDRFSAERTGGSVSTLTIQRTQQEDSAVYLCASSTVGGNEKLFFGSGTQLSVL.

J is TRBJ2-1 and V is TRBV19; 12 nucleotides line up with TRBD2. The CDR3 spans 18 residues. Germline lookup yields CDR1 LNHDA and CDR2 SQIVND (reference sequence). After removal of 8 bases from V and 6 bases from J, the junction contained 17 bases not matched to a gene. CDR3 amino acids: CASGRTGLRTSGVNEQFF. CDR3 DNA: TGTGCCAGTGGCCGGACCGGGCTTCGGACTAGCGGGGTCAATGAGCAGTTCTTC.

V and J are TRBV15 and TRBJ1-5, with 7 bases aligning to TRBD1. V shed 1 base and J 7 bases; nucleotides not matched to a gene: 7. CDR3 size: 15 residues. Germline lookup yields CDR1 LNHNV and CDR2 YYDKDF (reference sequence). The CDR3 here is CATSRAPGGIQPQHF. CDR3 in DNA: TGTGCCACCAGCAGAGCGCCAGGGGGTATCCAGCCCCAGCATTTT.

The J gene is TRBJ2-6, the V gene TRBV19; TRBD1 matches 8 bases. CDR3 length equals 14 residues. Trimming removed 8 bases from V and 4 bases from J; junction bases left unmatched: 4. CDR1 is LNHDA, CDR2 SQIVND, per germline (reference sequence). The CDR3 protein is CASRQGRGANVLTF. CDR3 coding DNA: TGTGCCAGTCGACAGGGGAGAGGGGCCAACGTCCTGACTTTC.

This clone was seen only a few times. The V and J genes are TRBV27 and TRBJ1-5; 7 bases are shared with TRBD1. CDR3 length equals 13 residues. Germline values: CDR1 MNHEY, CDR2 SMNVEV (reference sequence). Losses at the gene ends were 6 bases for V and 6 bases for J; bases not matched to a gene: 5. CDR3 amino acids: CASRPAGGQPQHF. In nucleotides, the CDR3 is TGTGCCAGCAGGCCGGCAGGGGGTCAGCCCCAGCATTTT.

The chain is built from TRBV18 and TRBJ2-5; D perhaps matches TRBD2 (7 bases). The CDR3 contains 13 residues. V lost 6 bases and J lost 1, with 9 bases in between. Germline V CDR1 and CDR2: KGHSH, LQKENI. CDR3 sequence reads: CASSAGAQETQYF. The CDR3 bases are TGTGCCAGCTCCGCGGGGGCCCAAGAGACCCAGTACTTC. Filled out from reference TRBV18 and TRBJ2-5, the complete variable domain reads NAGVMQNPRHLVRRRGQEARLRCSPMKGHSHVYWYRQLPEEGLKFMVYLQKENIIDESGMPKERFSAEFPKEGPSILRIQQVVRGDSAAYFCASSAGAQETQYFGPGTRLLVL.

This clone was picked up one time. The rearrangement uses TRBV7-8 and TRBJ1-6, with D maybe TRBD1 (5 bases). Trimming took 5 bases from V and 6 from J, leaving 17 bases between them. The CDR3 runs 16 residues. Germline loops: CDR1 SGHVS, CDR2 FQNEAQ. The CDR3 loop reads CASSRTSGQGNSPLHF. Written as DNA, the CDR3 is TGTGCCAGCAGCCGGACGTCAGGCCAGGGTAATTCACCCCTCCACTTT.

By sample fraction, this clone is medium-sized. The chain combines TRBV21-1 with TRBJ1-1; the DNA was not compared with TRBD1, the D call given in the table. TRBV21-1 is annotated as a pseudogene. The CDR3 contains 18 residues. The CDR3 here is CASSKGLQGAGGYTEAFF. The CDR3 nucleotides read TGTGCCAGCAGCAAAGGGCTACAGGGGGCAGGGGGTTATACTGAAGCTTTCTTT.

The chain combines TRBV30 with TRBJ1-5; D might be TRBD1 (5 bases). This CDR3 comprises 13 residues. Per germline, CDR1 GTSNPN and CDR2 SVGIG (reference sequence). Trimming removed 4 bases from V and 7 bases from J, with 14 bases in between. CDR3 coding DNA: TGTGCCTGGAATCAACAGGTTCACCAGCCCCAGCATTTT. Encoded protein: CAWNQQVHQPQHF.

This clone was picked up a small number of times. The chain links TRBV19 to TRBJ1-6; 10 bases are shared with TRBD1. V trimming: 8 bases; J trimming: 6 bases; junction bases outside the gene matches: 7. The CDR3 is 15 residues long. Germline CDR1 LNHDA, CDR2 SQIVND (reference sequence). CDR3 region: CASSETGGINSPLHF. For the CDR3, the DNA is TGTGCCAGTTCTGAGACAGGGGGCATTAATTCACCCCTCCACTTT.

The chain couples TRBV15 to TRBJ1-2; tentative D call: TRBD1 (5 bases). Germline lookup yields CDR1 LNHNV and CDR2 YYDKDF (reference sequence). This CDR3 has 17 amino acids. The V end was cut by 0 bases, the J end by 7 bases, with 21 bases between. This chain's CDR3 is CATSRDGPASGLSGYTF. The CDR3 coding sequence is TGTGCCACCAGCAGAGATGGACCGGCCTCAGGGTTAAGTGGCTACACCTTC.

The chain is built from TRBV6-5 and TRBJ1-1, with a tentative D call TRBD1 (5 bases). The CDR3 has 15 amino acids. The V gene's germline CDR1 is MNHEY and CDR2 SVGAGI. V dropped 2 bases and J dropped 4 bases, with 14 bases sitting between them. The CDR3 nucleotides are TGTGCCAGCAGTTACCGCGGCGGGGGGGGCACTGAAGCTTTCTTT. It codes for CASSYRGGGGTEAFF.

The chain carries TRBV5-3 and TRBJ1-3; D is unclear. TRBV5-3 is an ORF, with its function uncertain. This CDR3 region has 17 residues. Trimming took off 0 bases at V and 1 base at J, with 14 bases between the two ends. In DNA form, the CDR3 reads TGTGCCAGAAGCTTGGGTCCTTTAGGGCCTTCTGGAAACACCATATATTTT. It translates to CARSLGPLGPSGNTIYF.